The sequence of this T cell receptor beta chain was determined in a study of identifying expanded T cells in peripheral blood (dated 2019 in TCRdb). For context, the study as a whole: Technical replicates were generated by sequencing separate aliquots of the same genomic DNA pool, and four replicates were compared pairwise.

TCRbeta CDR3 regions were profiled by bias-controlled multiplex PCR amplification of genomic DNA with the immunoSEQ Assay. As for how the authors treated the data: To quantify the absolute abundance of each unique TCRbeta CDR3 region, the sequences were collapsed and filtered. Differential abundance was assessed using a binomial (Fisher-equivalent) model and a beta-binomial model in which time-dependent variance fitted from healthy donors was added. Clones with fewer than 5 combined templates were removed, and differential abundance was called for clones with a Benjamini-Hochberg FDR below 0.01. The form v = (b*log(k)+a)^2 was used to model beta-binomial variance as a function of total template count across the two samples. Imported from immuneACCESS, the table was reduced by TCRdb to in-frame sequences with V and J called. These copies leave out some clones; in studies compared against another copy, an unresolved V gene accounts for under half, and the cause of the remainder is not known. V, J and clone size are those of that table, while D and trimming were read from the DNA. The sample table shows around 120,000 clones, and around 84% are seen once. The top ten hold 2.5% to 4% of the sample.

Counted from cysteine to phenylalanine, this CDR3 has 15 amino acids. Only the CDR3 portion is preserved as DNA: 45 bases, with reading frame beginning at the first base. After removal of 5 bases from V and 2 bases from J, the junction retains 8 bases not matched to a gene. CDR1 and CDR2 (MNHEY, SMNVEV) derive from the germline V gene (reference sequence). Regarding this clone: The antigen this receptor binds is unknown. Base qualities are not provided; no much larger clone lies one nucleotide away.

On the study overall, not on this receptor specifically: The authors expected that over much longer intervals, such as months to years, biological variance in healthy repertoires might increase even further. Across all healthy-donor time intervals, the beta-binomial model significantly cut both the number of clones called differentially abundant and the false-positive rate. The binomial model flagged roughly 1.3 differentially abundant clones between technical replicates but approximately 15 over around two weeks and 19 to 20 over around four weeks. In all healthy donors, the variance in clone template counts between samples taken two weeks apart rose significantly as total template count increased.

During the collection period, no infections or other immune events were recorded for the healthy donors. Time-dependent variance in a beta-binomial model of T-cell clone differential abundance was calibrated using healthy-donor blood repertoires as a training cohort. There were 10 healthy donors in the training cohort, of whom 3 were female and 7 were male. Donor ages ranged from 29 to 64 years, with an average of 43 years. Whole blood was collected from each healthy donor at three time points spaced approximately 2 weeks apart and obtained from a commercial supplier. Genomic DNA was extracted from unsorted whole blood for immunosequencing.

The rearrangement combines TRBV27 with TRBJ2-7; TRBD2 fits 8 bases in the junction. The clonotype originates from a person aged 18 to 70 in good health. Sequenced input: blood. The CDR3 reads CASSRGAGAPYEQYF. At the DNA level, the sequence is TGTGCCAGCAGTCGAGGAGCGGGGGCCCCCTACGAGCAGTACTTC.